This TCR beta chain stems from a study of T cell responses to AZD1222 COVID-19 vaccine (dated by TCRdb to the early 2020s). As for the study more broadly: A total of 230 to 250 trial participants underwent TCR sequencing, of whom some 210 received two doses of AZD1222 and 26 received two doses of the MenACWY control vaccine. Trial participants were enrolled into age subgroups of 18-55, 56-69 and 70-plus years, which contained approximately 150, 30 and 60 TCR-sequenced participants, respectively. The full study reports these points: Spike-specific TCR breadth and depth rose significantly after two AZD1222 doses compared with day 0 and with MenACWY recipients. Conclusions about previously exposed vaccinees were limited because only a handful of AZD1222 recipients were SARS-CoV-2 seropositive at baseline. Because no samples from the day 14 peak response were available, repertoires could be characterized only after the peak T cell response. In the small 56-69-year group, the increase in depth fell short of significance, most likely because of low power. Vaccine-associated CD4 TCRs spanned the whole spike protein, with dominant responses in regions 160-218 and 743-854. Most participants were white British and females outnumbered males, and the authors suggested that clonal diversity may have been underestimated. Epitopes outside the regions mutated in the B.1.351 and B.1.1.7 variants were reportedly recognized by nearly half of the unique spike-specific TCRs.

With regard to this clone: Its antigen is not yet known. There are no base qualities to consult, and no much larger clone falls within one base.

The time point label on this specimen signifies: baseline before first vaccination. The sample's treatment or condition label is to be understood as: meningococcal conjugate vaccine given as trial control. Vaccinee samples came from UK trials COV001 and COV002, including a single-blind randomized controlled phase 2/3 trial of AZD1222 (ChAdOx1 nCoV-19) in healthy adults. For TCRbeta chain sequencing, PBMC samples were collected from trial participants at day 0 and at day 28 after the second dose. The CDR3 regions of human TCRbeta chains were subjected to immunosequencing. On the study's bioinformatics: Repertoire TCRs were checked for matches against a reference library of SARS-CoV-2-specific TCRs that had been generated using the MIRA antigen-specificity platform. Breadth was defined as the fraction of unique TCRs that were SARS-CoV-2-associated, and depth was defined as the fraction of total T cells that were SARS-CoV-2-associated. Using the MIRA data, each spike-specific TCR was assigned both to the spike region to which the TCR was reactive and to a CD4 or CD8 class. Log10-transformed breadth and depth values were compared by one-way ANOVA with Sidak's multiple comparisons tests. In its TCRdb copy, this immuneACCESS table keeps in-frame sequences only and misses some clones. Where compared with another copy, unresolved V genes explain less than half of these, and the others have no known cause. V, J and clone size reflect that table, while D and trimming were determined from the DNA. The sample has about 160,000 clones on record, 92% of them singletons. The top ten hold about 4% of the sample.

Sequencing was performed on peripheral blood, taken on day 0 of MenACWY control vaccination. The receptor's source is an adult in good health.

The nucleotides read TGTGCCAGTATCCCTGGGGACAGGGGATTCACTGAAGCTTTCTTT. This encodes CASIPGDRGFTEAFF. The chain employs TRBV19 and TRBJ1-1, and 10 junction bases match TRBD1. Trimming accounts for 7 bases at V and 4 bases at J, while the number of junction bases matched to no gene is 9. The germline V gene encodes CDR1 LNHDA and CDR2 SQIVND (reference sequence). The CDR3 spans 15 residues, from the cysteine through the phenylalanine. The kept DNA is CDR3 alone, 45 bases in frame from the first base.